The 19 T cell receptor beta chains listed next were all sequenced from one sample in a study of neurological immune-mediated disorders. TCRdb called the 5' RACE reads again in MiXCR, with one record for every CDR3 protein. The table includes tens of thousands of distinct CDR3 sequences, roughly 7% detected once. The sample taken for sequencing was PBMCs. These receptors all come from a woman aged 40 to 50 in good health.

Ten or more counts support this clonotype. V gene TRBV28 combines with J gene TRBJ2-1; perhaps TRBD2 as D (5 bases). The germline gives CDR1 MDHEN, CDR2 SYDVKM. The CDR3 totals 14 residues. Trimming took off 1 base at V and 9 bases at J, with 13 bases between the two ends. Written as DNA, the CDR3 is TGTGCCAGCAGTTTATTGGGGAGCCTAGGTGAGCAGTTCTTC. Its protein product is CASSLLGSLGEQFF.

The chain uses TRBV12-3 or TRBV12-4 and TRBJ1-4; no clear D. The CDR3 length is 14 residues. CDR3 in amino acids: CSNSFRAIGEKLFF. CDR3 bases: TGTTCCAACAGTTTTCGGGCAATAGGGGAAAAACTGTTTTTT.

This clonotype has at least ten counts. This chain uses TRBV7-9 with TRBJ2-1; the D is unclear. V was trimmed by 4 bases and J by 3 bases, leaving 7 bases between them. Germline CDR1 SEHNR, CDR2 FQNEAQ (reference sequence). The CDR3 length is 13 residues. For the CDR3, the DNA is TGTGCCAGCAGCTCGTCAGGCTACAATGAGCAGTTCTTC. Protein product: CASSSSGYNEQFF.

Regarding this clonotype: A clone one base away is much larger, so this may be a read error. Because the CDR3 is missing its conserved closing phenylalanine or tryptophan, this is likely a read error. This rearrangement joins TRBV29-1 to TRBJ1-1; D might be TRBD1 (5 bases). CDR1 SQVTM and CDR2 ANQGSEA come from the germline V gene. The CDR3 spans 9 residues. V lost 7 bases, J lost 7 bases, and 7 bases lay in between. The CDR3 DNA reads as TGCAGCGGGGGGAATGAAGCTTTCCTT. Amino acids: CSGGNEAFL.

This clonotype has a count of ten or more. This chain connects TRBV20-1 to TRBJ2-5; TRBD1 or TRBD2 may be the D gene (5 bases each). This CDR3 contains 14 residues. In germline, CDR1 is DFQATT, CDR2 SNEGSKA (reference sequence). Deletions cut 2 bases from V and 0 bases from J, with 10 bases between. The CDR3 bases are TGCAGTGCTAGATCGGGACGGAACCAAGAGACCCAGTACTTC. Protein sequence: CSARSGRNQETQYF.

This clonotype was counted many times. J is TRBJ1-2 and V is TRBV6-6; 7 nucleotides agree with TRBD1. Looked up from germline, CDR1 is MNHNY and CDR2 is SVGAGI (reference sequence). This CDR3 spans 15 amino acids. V was pared by 2 bases and J by 4 bases, with 7 bases of the junction left unmatched. This chain's CDR3 is CASSYPVGQVYGYTF. CDR3 DNA: TGTGCCAGCAGTTACCCGGTCGGACAGGTCTATGGCTACACCTTC.

In this sample, this clonotype turned up many times. This chain joins TRBV5-1 and TRBJ1-1, with a weak D call TRBD1 (6 bases). Trimming removed 1 base from V and 2 bases from J, with 18 bases in between. The CDR3 extends over 17 amino acids. Germline V lookup: CDR1 SGHRS, CDR2 YFSETQ. CDR3 nucleotide sequence: TGCGCCAGCAGCTTGTTCCCCCTGACAGGCGGCAACACTGAAGCTTTCTTT. This gives the protein CASSLFPLTGGNTEAFF.

This clonotype was seen at least ten times. The rearrangement joins TRBV12-3 or TRBV12-4 to TRBJ2-2, with 7 bases lining up with TRBD1. Unmatched junction bases numbered 2, after V lost 4 bases and J lost 3 bases. CDR3 length: 14 residues. The CDR3 DNA is TGTGCCAGCAGTTCCGACAGGGACACCGGGGAGCTGTTTTTT. Encoded protein: CASSSDRDTGELFF.

This clonotype was seen at least ten times. The rearrangement links TRBV11-2 to TRBJ2-7; no firm D call. With 0 bases removed from V and 6 bases from J, the gap between germline ends came to 9 bases. The CDR3 contains 13 residues. Germline lookup yields CDR1 SGHAT and CDR2 FQNNGV. For the CDR3, the DNA is TGTGCCAGCAGCTTAGAGTATAGGGTCGAGCAGTACGTC. Protein: CASSLEYRVEQYV.

This clonotype was seen ten or more times. The CDR3 region has the DNA TGTGCCAGCAGCGTAGCCGGGGGGACTGTGGAGACCCAGTACTTC. This codes for CASSVAGGTVETQYF. The chain combines TRBV9 with TRBJ2-5; the match to TRBD2 covers 7 bases. Germline loops: CDR1 SGDLS, CDR2 YYNGEE. Unmatched junction bases numbered 7, after V lost 0 bases and J lost 5 bases. There are 15 residues in the CDR3.

The rearrangement links TRBV3-1 to TRBJ2-2, with D unclear. This CDR3 contains 15 residues. CDR1 is LGHDT, CDR2 YNNKEL, per germline (reference sequence). Trimming took off 3 bases at V and 2 bases at J, with 10 bases between the two ends. The CDR3 DNA sequence: TGTGCCAGCAGCCAGGTGTCGGATAACACCGGGGAGCTGTTTTTT. It yields the protein CASSQVSDNTGELFF.

The sample holds many counts of this clonotype. The chain joins TRBV10-3 to TRBJ1-2; 10 bases agree with TRBD1. Germline CDR1 ENHRY, CDR2 SYGVKD. The ends lost 7 bases at V and 6 bases at J; junction bases unmatched: 5. The CDR3 covers 13 residues. The CDR3 region has the DNA TGTGCCATCATCCAGACAGGGGGCGATGGCTACACCTTC. Its protein product is CAIIQTGGDGYTF.

The chain couples TRBV2 to TRBJ1-5; D is possibly TRBD1 (5 bases). Germline CDR1 reads SNHLY; CDR2 reads FYNNEI. CDR3 length equals 14 residues. V was clipped by 1 base and J by 7 bases, with 11 bases between them. The CDR3, as DNA: TGTGCCAGCAGTGAAGGGGGGTGGGAGCAGCCCCAGCATTTT. The encoded protein is CASSEGGWEQPQHF.

This clonotype occurred many times. The chain uses TRBV7-6 and TRBJ1-3, with D hard to call. Germline V gives CDR1 SGHVS, CDR2 FNYEAQ. This CDR3 spans 14 amino acids. The V gene lost 5 bases and the J gene lost 4 bases, with 12 bases spanning the gap. CDR3 coding DNA: TGTGCCAGCAGCCTATACCGGTCCGGAAACACCATATATTTT. As protein: CASSLYRSGNTIYF.

This clonotype was seen a handful of times. A read error may be the cause here, since a much bigger clone is one base away. The chain couples TRBV9 to TRBJ2-1; D possibly corresponds to TRBD2 (5 bases). V was shortened by 0 bases and J by 8 bases, with 9 bases between the two germline ends. Germline CDR1 is SGDLS and CDR2 is YYNGEE. The CDR3 totals 13 residues. The CDR3 sequence is CASSVGGWDEQFF. CDR3 DNA: TGTGCCAGCAGCGTAGGAGGGTGGGATGAGCAGTTCTTC.

There are many counts of this clonotype. The rearrangement uses TRBV9 and TRBJ2-3; D remains ambiguous. Trimming shortened V by 6 bases and J by 1 base, and 15 bases separated the two germline ends. CDR3 length: 15 residues. CDR1 and CDR2 from the germline V gene are SGDLS and YYNGEE. CDR3 residues: CASNHSDLGTDTQYF. CDR3 nucleotide sequence: TGTGCCAGCAACCACTCTGATCTTGGCACAGATACGCAGTATTTT. Full variable domain (missing parts from reference TRBV9 and TRBJ2-3): DSGVTQTPKHLITATGQRVTLRCSPRSGDLSVYWYQQSLDQGLQFLIQYYNGEERAKGNILERFSAQQFPDLHSELNLSSLELGDSALYFCASNHSDLGTDTQYFGPGTRLTVL.

Ten or more counts support this clonotype. The V call is TRBV20-1, the J call TRBJ2-3; a possible D gene is TRBD1 (5 bases). In germline, CDR1 is DFQATT, CDR2 SNEGSKA (reference sequence). The CDR3 length is 12 residues. Trimming shortened V by 0 bases and J by 8 bases, and 9 bases separated the two germline ends. CDR3 region: CSARDQGVTQYF. The CDR3 bases are TGCAGTGCTAGAGATCAAGGGGTTACGCAGTATTTT.

In its sample, this clonotype was seen many times. The chain employs TRBV27 and TRBJ2-7; 7 nucleotides match TRBD1. Germline V CDR1 and CDR2: MNHEY, SMNVEV (reference sequence). Losses at the gene ends were 2 bases for V and 2 bases for J; bases not matched to a gene: 6. The CDR3 consists of 15 residues. The CDR3 nucleotides read TGTGCCAGCAGTTTACAGGGGGAAACGACCTACGAGCAGTACTTC. Translation gives CASSLQGETTYEQYF.

This clonotype showed up many times. The chain couples TRBV4-1 to TRBJ2-7, with D hard to call. The V end lost 3 bases, the J end lost 3 bases, and 9 bases lay between the germline ends. The CDR3 length is 13 residues. Germline V gene sequence: CDR1 MGHRA, CDR2 YSYEKL. Written as DNA, the CDR3 is TGCGCCAGCAGCCAGAGAGTAGACTACGAGCAGTACGTC. Amino acid sequence: CASSQRVDYEQYV.